The 30 T cell receptor beta chains listed next were all sequenced from one sample in a study of technical replicates of blood from a few donors. Assay used: immunoSEQ multiplex PCR; TCRdb lists only in-frame clones, some missing. Of tens of thousands of clones listed, about 97% are singletons. The sequenced sample consisted of T cells isolated from PBMCs. The receptors stem from a human donor in good health.

This chain uses TRBV13 with TRBJ2-1; D uncertain. CDR3 size: 16 residues. V shed 3 bases and J shed 5 bases, with 17 bases lying between them. Germline V gives CDR1 PRHDT, CDR2 FYEKMQ (reference sequence). The CDR3 coding sequence is TGTGCCAGCAGCTTGTTGGCCTCTAGTATCCACAATGAGCAGTTCTTC. Translated, it gives CASSLLASSIHNEQFF.

The table lists this clone with a count of one. V and J are TRBV25-1 and TRBJ1-1, with 11 bases identical to TRBD1. Germline-derived CDR1 and CDR2 are MGHDK and SYGVNS. This CDR3 contains 13 residues. V lost 4 bases to trimming and J lost 8 bases; unmatched junction nucleotides: 3. The CDR3 region is CASSARDRGEAFF. The CDR3 coding sequence is TGTGCCAGCAGTGCCAGGGACAGGGGGGAAGCTTTCTTT.

The rearrangement joins TRBV19 to TRBJ1-2; D remains ambiguous. Germline V gene data show CDR1 as LNHDA and CDR2 as SQIVND (reference sequence). This CDR3 has 15 residues. Trimming removed 7 bases at V and 1 base at J, with 16 bases between. CDR3 amino acids: CASTMSGNLNYGYTF. The DNA for the CDR3 is TGTGCCAGTACTATGTCCGGGAACCTTAACTATGGCTACACCTTC.

This chain joins TRBV29-1 and TRBJ2-5; no clear D gene. V shed 1 base and J shed 7 bases, with 10 bases lying between them. The CDR3 contains 12 residues. Germline CDR1 and CDR2: SQVTM and ANQGSEA. CDR3 sequence reads: CSVEVSGLTQYF. The CDR3 nucleotides are TGCAGCGTTGAAGTTTCGGGTTTGACCCAGTACTTC.

The chain links TRBV5-6 to TRBJ2-5, with D uncertain. With 4 bases removed from V and 3 bases from J, the gap between germline ends came to 10 bases. Germline-derived CDR1 and CDR2 are SGHDT and YYEEEE. The CDR3 loop spans 13 amino acids. The CDR3 spells CASSPESEETQYF. The CDR3 DNA follows: TGTGCCAGCAGCCCTGAGAGCGAAGAGACCCAGTACTTC. Variable domain in full (rest from reference TRBV5-6 and TRBJ2-5): DAGVTQSPTHLIKTRGQQVTLRCSPKSGHDTVSWYQQALGQGPQFIFQYYEEEERQRGNFPDRFSGHQFPNYSSELNVNALLLGDSALYLCASSPESEETQYFGPGTRLLVL.

V is TRBV7-8 and J is TRBJ2-1; 12 nucleotides align to TRBD2. The CDR3 totals 18 residues. Germline V gene sequence: CDR1 SGHVS, CDR2 FQNEAQ. The ends lost 5 bases at V and 4 bases at J; junction bases unmatched: 12. CDR3 in DNA: TGTGCCAGCAGCAGAGGACTAGCGGGATCGGGTACTTACAATGAGCAGTTCTTC. As protein: CASSRGLAGSGTYNEQFF.

The chain has TRBV2 and TRBJ1-1; 8 bases fit TRBD1. J lost 4 bases, V lost 5 bases, and 6 bases had no gene match. CDR1 and CDR2 (germline): SNHLY, FYNNEI. The length of the CDR3 is 14 residues. The CDR3 reads CASSHQGAGTEAFF. The CDR3 DNA is TGTGCCAGCAGTCACCAGGGGGCTGGCACTGAAGCTTTCTTT.

The chain carries TRBV7-8 and TRBJ2-5, with 7 bases matching TRBD1. The trim removed 4 bases at V and 0 bases at J, leaving 11 bases unmatched. Per germline, CDR1 SGHVS and CDR2 FQNEAQ. This CDR3 spans 17 amino acids. The CDR3 sequence: CASSSRRTGQYQETQYF. CDR3 coding DNA: TGTGCCAGCAGCTCACGGAGGACAGGACAGTACCAAGAGACCCAGTACTTC.

This chain joins TRBV14 and TRBJ2-2; D remains ambiguous. Trimming stripped 0 bases from V and 4 bases from J, with 15 bases between. This CDR3 has 17 residues. Germline V gene data show CDR1 as SGHDN and CDR2 as FVKESK. CDR3 in amino acids: CASSQDADSRFTGELFF. CDR3 nucleotide sequence: TGTGCCAGCAGCCAAGACGCTGATTCCAGGTTCACCGGGGAGCTGTTTTTT.

The chain employs TRBV4-1 and TRBJ2-4, with TRBD1 matching 10 bases. The CDR3 is made up of 15 amino acids. Trimming took 4 bases from V and 3 from J; bases not matched to a gene: 3. Germline V lookup: CDR1 MGHRA, CDR2 YSYEKL. The CDR3 protein is CASSRTGGNKNIQYF. The CDR3 DNA is TGCGCCAGCAGCCGGACAGGGGGAAACAAAAACATTCAGTACTTC.

The V call is TRBV5-1, the J call TRBJ1-2; no reliable D call. CDR1 and CDR2 from the germline V gene are SGHRS and YFSETQ. There are 12 residues in the CDR3. Trimming removed 5 bases from V and 3 bases from J, with 8 bases in between. CDR3 nucleotide sequence: TGCGCCAGCAGTACAGCAGACTATGGCTACACCTTC. Translated: CASSTADYGYTF.

The gene calls are TRBV5-1 and TRBJ2-7; tentative D call: TRBD2 (6 bases). Germline CDR1 reads SGHRS; CDR2 reads YFSETQ. The ends were cut back, 5 bases at V and 2 bases at J, with 14 bases in the middle. The CDR3 is 14 residues long. This CDR3 reads CASRYRRGTYEQYF. The CDR3 DNA reads as TGCGCCAGCAGGTATCGTCGGGGGACCTACGAGCAGTACTTC.

The V and J genes are TRBV6-6 and TRBJ2-4, with D possibly matching TRBD2 (7 bases). Trimming took 7 bases from V and 3 from J, leaving 16 bases between them. The length of the CDR3 is 15 residues. Germline V CDR1 and CDR2: MNHNY, SVGAGI (reference sequence). DNA for the CDR3: TGTGCCAGCAAAGGTTTAGGGGGGGGCAAAAACATTCAGTACTTC. Translating it yields CASKGLGGGKNIQYF.

J is TRBJ1-1 and V is TRBV6-4; a weak D match, TRBD1 (6 bases). V was clipped by 6 bases and J by 0 bases, with 11 bases between them. The CDR3 loop spans 14 amino acids. Germline loops: CDR1 MRHNA, CDR2 SNTAGT. Here the CDR3 reads CASRKTGLNTEAFF. In DNA, the CDR3 is TGTGCCAGCAGGAAGACAGGACTGAACACTGAAGCTTTCTTT.

J is TRBJ2-1 and V is TRBV6-1, with 11 bases that match TRBD2. V was pared by 3 bases and J by 1 base, with 5 bases of the junction left unmatched. The length of the CDR3 is 17 residues. Germline-derived CDR1 and CDR2 are MNHNS and SASEGT. Here the CDR3 DNA reads TGTGCCAGCAGTGAGACTAGCGGGAAACGATCCTACAATGAGCAGTTCTTC. This encodes CASSETSGKRSYNEQFF.

The rearrangement links TRBV28 to TRBJ2-3; TRBD1 matches at 7 bases. Germline CDR1 is MDHEN and CDR2 is SYDVKM. The CDR3 runs 13 residues. Losses at the gene ends were 6 bases for V and 4 bases for J; bases not matched to a gene: 4. CDR3 nucleotides: TGTGCCAGCAGGGACGGACAGGCAGATACGCAGTATTTT. Translated, it gives CASRDGQADTQYF.

This sequence joins TRBV27 and TRBJ2-7, with 10 positions matching TRBD1. CDR1 is MNHEY and CDR2 is SMNVEV in the germline V gene (reference sequence). J lost 2 bases, V lost 2 bases, and 6 bases had no gene match. The CDR3 loop spans 16 amino acids. CDR3 DNA sequence: TGTGCCAGCAGTTTAAAGGGGACAGGGGTGGCCTACGAGCAGTACTTC. As protein: CASSLKGTGVAYEQYF.

The V call is TRBV2, the J call TRBJ2-5, with 14 bases aligning to TRBD2. Germline values: CDR1 SNHLY, CDR2 FYNNEI. The CDR3 has 14 residues. V lost 6 bases, J lost 5 bases, and 2 bases stayed unmatched. This chain's CDR3 is CASSRTSGRETQYF. As DNA, the CDR3 is TGTGCCAGCAGCCGGACTAGCGGGAGGGAGACCCAGTACTTC.

In DNA, the CDR3 is TGTGCCAGCAGTCCCGGACAGGGATGGAATCAGCCCCAGCATTTT. As protein: CASSPGQGWNQPQHF. This chain connects TRBV25-1 to TRBJ1-5; TRBD1 aligns across 8 bases. CDR1 and CDR2 from the germline V gene are MGHDK and SYGVNS. The CDR3 consists of 15 residues. V trimming: 5 bases; J trimming: 4 bases; junction bases outside the gene matches: 7.

CDR3 sequence reads: CASSEEGHETQYF. The CDR3 DNA sequence: TGCGCCAGCAGTGAAGAGGGTCACGAGACCCAGTACTTC. V usage is TRBV10-2 and J usage is TRBJ2-5, with D tentatively TRBD2 (5 bases). The CDR3 has 13 residues. The germline V gene has CDR1 WSHSY and CDR2 SAAADI. The V end lost 3 bases, the J end lost 5 bases, and 10 bases lay between the germline ends.

The CDR3 bases are TGTGCCATCAGTGAGTCCCAGGTACAGGAAAAACTGTTTTTT. Translation gives CAISESQVQEKLFF. The rearrangement links TRBV10-3 to TRBJ1-4, with D unresolved. Trimming stripped 0 bases from V and 8 bases from J, with 10 bases between. Germline lookup yields CDR1 ENHRY and CDR2 SYGVKD. This CDR3 region has 14 residues.

The chain has TRBV11-2 and TRBJ2-7, with D tentatively TRBD2 (6 bases). The CDR3 runs 13 residues. Trimming cost V 5 bases and J 3 bases, with 11 bases left between them. Germline-derived CDR1 and CDR2 are SGHAT and FQNNGV. The chain's CDR3 is CASSAGRLYEQYF. CDR3 nucleotides: TGTGCCAGCAGCGCGGGACGGCTCTACGAGCAGTACTTC.

The chain carries TRBV2 and TRBJ2-2, with TRBD2 matching over 8 bases. Per the germline V gene, CDR1 is SNHLY and CDR2 is FYNNEI. The trim removed 2 bases at V and 1 base at J, leaving 3 bases unmatched. The CDR3 loop spans 16 amino acids. This CDR3 is CASSERAGGNTGELFF. The CDR3, as DNA: TGTGCCAGCAGTGAAAGGGCGGGAGGGAACACCGGGGAGCTGTTTTTT.

CDR3 region: CASSLTGQNTEAFF. DNA for the CDR3: TGTGCCAGCAGCTTAACGGGGCAGAACACTGAAGCTTTCTTT. The chain joins TRBV7-3 to TRBJ1-1, with a possible D match to TRBD1 (5 bases). Germline V CDR1 and CDR2: SGHTA, FQGTGA. The CDR3 sequence is 14 residues long. Trimming took 0 bases from V and 1 from J, leaving 6 bases between them. The full variable domain, in which reference TRBV7-3 and TRBJ1-1 provide the parts outside the CDR3, is GAGVSQTPSNKVTEKGKYVELRCDPISGHTALYWYRQSLGQGPEFLIYFQGTGAADDSGLPNDRFFAVRPEGSVSTLKIQRTERGDSAVYLCASSLTGQNTEAFFGQGTRLTVV.

This chain links TRBV6-1 with TRBJ2-7; D not resolved. The V end lost 3 bases, the J end lost 3 bases, and 9 bases lay between the germline ends. CDR1 is MNHNS, CDR2 SASEGT, per germline. CDR3 size: 13 residues. The CDR3 region is CASSEGDLYEQYF. CDR3 nucleotide sequence: TGTGCCAGCAGTGAGGGCGACCTCTACGAGCAGTACTTC.

This sequence joins TRBV7-9 and TRBJ1-2, with D possibly being TRBD1 (6 bases). The CDR3 runs 16 residues. From germline, CDR1 is SEHNR and CDR2 FQNEAQ (reference sequence). V was clipped by 0 bases and J by 0 bases, with 11 bases between them. CDR3 protein: CASSLAGAGANYGYTF. The CDR3 bases are TGTGCCAGCAGCTTAGCCGGGGCAGGGGCTAACTATGGCTACACCTTC.

This chain joins TRBV29-1 and TRBJ1-2; D gene ambiguous. Germline V gene lookup returns CDR1 SQVTM and CDR2 ANQGSEA. CDR3 length: 10 amino acids. V shed 6 bases and J shed 8 bases, with 10 bases lying between them. DNA for the CDR3: TGCAGCGTCCGGGTAAAGGGCTACACCTTC. Translated, it gives CSVRVKGYTF.

This sequence joins TRBV5-1 and TRBJ2-1, with a weak D call TRBD2 (5 bases). The germline V and J ends were trimmed by 4 bases and 0 bases, with 11 bases remaining between them. The CDR3 contains 15 residues. Germline values: CDR1 SGHRS, CDR2 YFSETQ. The CDR3 loop reads CASSLDGGSYNEQFF. CDR3 nucleotide sequence: TGCGCCAGCAGCCTCGACGGAGGCTCCTACAATGAGCAGTTCTTC.

This chain joins TRBV28 and TRBJ2-7, with 7 bases lining up with TRBD1. Germline values: CDR1 MDHEN, CDR2 SYDVKM. V dropped 10 bases and J dropped 0; count of bases not matched to a gene: 9. The CDR3 runs to 14 residues. CDR3 in DNA: TGTGCCATCACGGACAGGTTTAGCTCCTACGAGCAGTACTTC. It translates to CAITDRFSSYEQYF.

V is TRBV15 and J is TRBJ2-6, with a tentative D call TRBD1 (5 bases). The CDR3 contains 17 residues. The germline gives CDR1 LNHNV, CDR2 YYDKDF (reference sequence). The germline V and J ends were trimmed by 1 base and 0 bases, with 10 bases remaining between them. Here the CDR3 reads CATSRGQLYSGANVLTF. The CDR3 DNA reads TGTGCCACCAGCAGAGGACAGCTCTACTCTGGGGCCAACGTCCTGACTTTC.